This T cell receptor beta chain was documented in a study of cytomegalovirus exposure and HLA in healthy donors. PCR amplification relied on 60 Vbeta primers (plus 13 Jbeta primers). Clones were read by immunoSEQ multiplex PCR, and TCRdb kept only the in-frame ones, dropping some. The sample gives around 150,000 clones, about 80% of which show up once; about 9.1% is in the top ten. The germline V and J ends were trimmed by 0 bases and 7 bases, with 10 bases remaining between them. The length of the CDR3 is 13 residues. From germline, CDR1 is SEHNR and CDR2 FQNEAQ (reference sequence). V usage is TRBV7-9 and J usage is TRBJ2-7, with no clear D. The sequencing sample was made of PBMCs. This receptor was taken from a man in his late teens or twenties in good health and CMV-seropositive. The CDR3, as DNA: TGTGCCAGCAGCTTAGCGGTATGGCAAGAGCAGTACTTC. Amino acids: CASSLAVWQEQYF.